The next 14 T cell receptor beta chains were all read from a single sample in a study of post-analysis software for immune sequencing data. General study findings and limits: TRBV5-6, TRBV5-1 and TRBV20-1 were among roughly 5 TRBV segments more frequent in patients than controls.

Unique molecular identifiers tagged the TCR beta cDNA libraries. TCRdb independently ran MiXCR on the PCR reads; one entry per CDR3 protein. The data show 450,000 to 700,000 distinct CDR3 sequences, roughly 40% seen once. Antigens for these TCRs are unknown. Input material: blood. All receptors derive from a girl between 5 and 17 years old with multiple sclerosis.

The CDR3 loop reads CSVLGSQGTDTQYF. Written as DNA, the CDR3 is TGCAGCGTACTTGGCAGTCAGGGCACAGATACGCAGTATTTT. V usage is TRBV29-1 and J usage is TRBJ2-3, with D unclear. V was trimmed by 6 bases and J by 1 base, leaving 14 bases between them. Germline V gene sequence: CDR1 SQVTM, CDR2 ANQGSEA. The CDR3 loop spans 14 amino acids.

The chain combines TRBV5-6 with TRBJ2-3; D perhaps matches TRBD1 (5 bases). Per germline, CDR1 SGHDT and CDR2 YYEEEE. Trimming left V 4 bases short and J 4 bases short, with 16 bases between. This CDR3 has 15 amino acids. Here the CDR3 reads CASSLRTFVPDTQYF. CDR3 DNA sequence: TGTGCCAGCAGCCTACGGACATTTGTCCCAGATACGCAGTATTTT.

This clonotype has more than one count but fewer than ten. V is TRBV5-6 and J is TRBJ2-7; the D call may be TRBD1 or TRBD2 (5 bases each). Between the trimmed V and J ends, which lost 1 base and 5 bases, there was a span of 13 bases. CDR1 is SGHDT and CDR2 is YYEEEE in the germline V gene. This CDR3 contains 14 residues. CDR3 amino acids: CASSLSGTYDEQYF. The CDR3 DNA follows: TGTGCCAGCAGCTTGTCCGGGACGTATGACGAGCAGTACTTC.

Only one count was recorded for this clonotype. The gene calls are TRBV9 and TRBJ2-1; no reliable D call. Germline assignment: CDR1 SGDLS and CDR2 YYNGEE. The CDR3 length is 13 residues. Trimming pared 0 bases from V and 9 bases from J, leaving 10 bases between. The CDR3 DNA reads as TGTGCCAGCAGCGTAGCTTATAGCAGTGAGCAGTTCTTC. Its protein is CASSVAYSSEQFF.

This chain joins TRBV11-2 and TRBJ2-4, with TRBD2 matching 9 bases. TRBJ2-7 matches the DNA end more closely, so the J call is doubtful. The V gene's germline CDR1 is SGHAT and CDR2 FQNNGV. This CDR3 is built from 16 residues. This CDR3 is CASSELLAGPQGEQYF. CDR3 nucleotide sequence: TGTGCCAGCAGCGAGTTACTAGCGGGTCCTCAGGGCGAGCAGTACTTC.

The rearrangement joins TRBV6-5 to TRBJ2-5; TRBD1 agrees at 7 bases. This CDR3 has 14 residues. V dropped 6 bases and J dropped 1; count of bases not matched to a gene: 5. CDR1 MNHEY and CDR2 SVGAGI come from the germline V gene. In DNA form, the CDR3 reads TGTGCCAGCAGAAGGGGACAGATCCAAGAGACCCAGTACTTC. The encoded protein is CASRRGQIQETQYF.

This sequence joins TRBV4-1 and TRBJ2-5; TRBD1 aligns across 7 bases. There are 16 residues in the CDR3. The germline V gene encodes CDR1 MGHRA and CDR2 YSYEKL. With 4 bases clipped from V and 3 bases from J, the junction kept 11 bases outside the gene matches. CDR3 sequence reads: CASSPYRDSEEETQYF. The CDR3 DNA is TGCGCCAGCAGCCCGTACCGGGACAGCGAAGAAGAGACCCAGTACTTC.

This clonotype was observed a few times. This chain uses TRBV5-6 with TRBJ2-3; 12 bases match TRBD1. The CDR3 extends over 16 amino acids. In germline, CDR1 is SGHDT, CDR2 YYEEEE. J lost 4 bases, V lost 3 bases, and 6 bases had no gene match. CDR3 sequence: CASSYGTGGSPDTQYF. For the CDR3, the DNA is TGTGCCAGCAGCTACGGGACAGGGGGCTCCCCAGATACGCAGTATTTT. The full variable domain, with the rest looked up from reference TRBV5-6 and TRBJ2-3, is DAGVTQSPTHLIKTRGQQVTLRCSPKSGHDTVSWYQQALGQGPQFIFQYYEEEERQRGNFPDRFSGHQFPNYSSELNVNALLLGDSALYLCASSYGTGGSPDTQYFGPGTRLTVL.

This clonotype has a count of ten or more. The genes are TRBV10-3 and TRBJ2-1, with 7 bases that match TRBD1. CDR1 is ENHRY and CDR2 is SYGVKD in the germline V gene. J lost 6 bases, V lost 4 bases, and 6 bases had no gene match. The CDR3 length is 14 residues. The CDR3, as DNA: TGTGCCATCAGTGGAGGGGCAGGGGGCAATGAGCAGTTCTTC. Its translation: CAISGGAGGNEQFF.

This clonotype was counted only a few times. Germline is not matched at one junction end, which may reflect a read error. The V and J genes are TRBV6-5 and TRBJ2-1, with TRBD2 identical over 7 bases. From germline, CDR1 is MNHEY and CDR2 SVGAGI. This CDR3 comprises 16 residues. The CDR3 spells CASSFSSGSSYNEQFF. CDR3 sequence (DNA): TGTGCCAGTAGTTTCTCTAGCGGCAGCTCCTACAATGAGCAGTTCTTC.

This clonotype was observed a handful of times. The rearrangement joins TRBV12-3 or TRBV12-4 to TRBJ2-1, with D perhaps TRBD1 (6 bases). The CDR3 spans 14 residues. V dropped 7 bases and J dropped 1 base, with 11 bases sitting between them. CDR3 DNA: TGTGCCAGCACCGACAGGCTGTCCTACAATGAGCAGTTCTTC. Protein sequence: CASTDRLSYNEQFF.

V is TRBV20-1 and J is TRBJ2-1, with D tentatively TRBD2 (6 bases). The germline V and J ends were trimmed by 3 bases and 6 bases, with 9 bases remaining between them. The CDR3 is 12 residues long. Germline loops: CDR1 DFQATT, CDR2 SNEGSKA (reference sequence). In nucleotides, the CDR3 is TGCAGTGCTAGGGTGGGGGGCAATGAGCAGTTCTTC. As protein: CSARVGGNEQFF.

Here the CDR3 DNA reads TGCAGTGCCCAAGACAGGGGATATGAGGAAAAACTGTTTTTT. It specifies CSAQDRGYEEKLFF. The rearrangement uses TRBV20-1 and TRBJ1-4; TRBD1 matches at 8 bases. From germline, CDR1 is DFQATT and CDR2 SNEGSKA (reference sequence). With 6 bases clipped from V and 8 bases from J, the junction kept 11 bases outside the gene matches. The CDR3 has 14 amino acids.

CDR3 nucleotides: TGCAGTGCCCAATCATTCGCAACTAATGAAAAACTGTTTTTT. Translation gives CSAQSFATNEKLFF. This chain links TRBV20-1 with TRBJ1-4; D gene uncertain. V dropped 6 bases and J dropped 0 bases, with 11 bases sitting between them. Germline V CDR1 and CDR2: DFQATT, SNEGSKA (reference sequence). This CDR3 comprises 14 residues.